What follows is one T cell receptor beta chain and its context. These data come from a study of CD8 T cells in Susac syndrome. Sequencing of TCR beta drew on CD8+ and CD4+ T cells from blood. Treatment-naive patients with stable or active relapsing-remitting disease served as multiple sclerosis controls. Bulk CD8+ and CD4+ cells came from magnetic negative isolation; CD8+ TEMRA by FACS. RNA in amounts of roughly 0.5 to 1 ug was reverse transcribed with random hexamers. Amplification of TCR beta CDR3 was carried out by immunoSEQ multiplex PCR, which covered 54 Vbeta and 13 Jbeta segments. MiXCR, applied by TCRdb to the immunoSEQ multiplex PCR reads, yields one record per CDR3 protein. The sample lists about 290,000 distinct CDR3 sequences; roughly 90% were seen once. Germline V gene sequence: CDR1 LGHDT, CDR2 YNNKEL (reference sequence). The CDR3 has 14 amino acids. Losses at the gene ends were 1 base for V and 6 bases for J; bases not matched to a gene: 3.

The receptor was derived from a human donor with multiple sclerosis. The rearrangement uses TRBV3-1 and TRBJ2-1; 7 nucleotides line up with TRBD1. Sequencing was performed on CD8+ T cells from PBMCs. Here the CDR3 DNA reads TGTGCCAGCAGCCAAGCCAGGGACAGCAATGAGCAGTTCTTC. Its protein product is CASSQARDSNEQFF.